This T cell receptor (beta chain) was recorded in a study of regulatory T cells in long-lasting Graves disease. Arm-PCR with iRepertoire HTBI primers amplified the CDR3 regions for these TCR beta libraries. TCRdb itself ran the multiplex PCR reads through MiXCR, one entry per CDR3 protein. Altogether hundreds of thousands of distinct CDR3 sequences are present, approximately 15% being singletons, with the ten largest covering approximately 18%. Time point described: newly diagnosed GD, antithyroid drugs for less than 3 months. There was RNA extracted from PBMCs, and the TCR library was made from it. On this clonotype: As yet, its antigen is unknown.

The CDR3 has 16 residues. Germline assignment: CDR1 SEHNR and CDR2 FQNEAQ (reference sequence). Trimming cost V 5 bases and J 0 bases; bases outside gene matches: 9. Overall study findings and caveats: Persistent-disease Graves' patients showed less TCR diversity than new cases. The study found persistent patients shared more public clonotypes (roughly 3,000) than new patients (around 1,000).

The sample was also linked to a second study, of T cells in Graves' hyperthyroidism and ophthalmopathy.

The material was peripheral blood mononuclear cells (PBMCs), obtained at new diagnosis, from a patient treated with antithyroid drugs. This sequence was found in a young woman with Graves disease. The chain uses TRBV7-9 and TRBJ2-7, with 8 nucleotides matching TRBD2. The chain's CDR3 is CASSLTSGVFSYEQYF. In DNA form, the CDR3 reads TGTGCCAGCAGCCTTACTAGCGGAGTCTTCTCCTACGAGCAGTACTTC.